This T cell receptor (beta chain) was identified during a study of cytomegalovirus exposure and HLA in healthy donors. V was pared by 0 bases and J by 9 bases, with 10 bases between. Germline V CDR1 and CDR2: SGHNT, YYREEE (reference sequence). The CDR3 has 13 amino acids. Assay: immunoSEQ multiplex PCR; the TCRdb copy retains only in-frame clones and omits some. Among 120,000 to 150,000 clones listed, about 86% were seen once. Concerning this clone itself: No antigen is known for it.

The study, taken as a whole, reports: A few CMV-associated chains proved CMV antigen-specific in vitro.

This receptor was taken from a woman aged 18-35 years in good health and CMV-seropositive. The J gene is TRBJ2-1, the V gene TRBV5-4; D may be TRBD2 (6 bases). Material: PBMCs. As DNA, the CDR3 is TGTGCCAGCAGCTTGGAAAGGAGGGGTGAGCAGTTCTTC. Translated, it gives CASSLERRGEQFF.